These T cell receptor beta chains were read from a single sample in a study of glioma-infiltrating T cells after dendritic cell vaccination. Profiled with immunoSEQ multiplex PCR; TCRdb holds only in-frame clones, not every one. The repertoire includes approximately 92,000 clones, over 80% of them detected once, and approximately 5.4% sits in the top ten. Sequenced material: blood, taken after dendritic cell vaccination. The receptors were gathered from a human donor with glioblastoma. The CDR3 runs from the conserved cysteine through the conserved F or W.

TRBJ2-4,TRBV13,CASSPPRRRGAGKNIQYF
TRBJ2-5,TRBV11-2,CASSFMRLAETQYF
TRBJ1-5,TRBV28,CASNEQGLEGQPQHF
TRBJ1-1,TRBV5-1,CASSWPGQGSRGTEAFF
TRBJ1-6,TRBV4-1,CASSPTPGGNNSPLHF
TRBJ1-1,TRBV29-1,CSVTQGRGSTEAFF
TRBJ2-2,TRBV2,CARATVALRSGGTGELFF
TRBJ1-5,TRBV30,CAWSLREHQPQHF
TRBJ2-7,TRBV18,CASSPQQGSLEEQYF
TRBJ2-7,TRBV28,CASRTSGRAFGDEQYF
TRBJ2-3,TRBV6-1,CASSEWPSGGPRF
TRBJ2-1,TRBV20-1,CSAGTGDEQFF
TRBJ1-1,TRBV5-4,CASSSQVTEAFF
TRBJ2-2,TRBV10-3,CAIRQGTNTGELFF
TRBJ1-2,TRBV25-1,CASTGTVPYGYTF
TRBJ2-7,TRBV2,CASSVTAGAYEQYF
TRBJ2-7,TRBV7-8,CASSSGTGGLEQYF
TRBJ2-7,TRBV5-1,CASSPLMLEQPTEQYF
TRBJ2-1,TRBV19,CASSISNPGLVFHNEQFF
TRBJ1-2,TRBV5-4,CASSSDPGPAYGYTF
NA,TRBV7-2,CASSEGGGASYEQYF
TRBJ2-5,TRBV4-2,CASSQLRGTQETQYF
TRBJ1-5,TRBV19,CASSIQASPNQPQHF
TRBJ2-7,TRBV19,CASSIEPGQGMHEQYF